This TCR beta chain is drawn from a study of metastatic and nonmetastatic thyroid tumors. As for the study in general: Blood and tumor or nodule tissue repertoires from malignant and benign thyroid patients were compared. Study-wide results and caveats: Malignant tumors reportedly showed significantly higher TCR beta diversity than benign nodules in both blood and tumor.

This clone has a count of ten or more. The antigen remains undetermined. As processed by the authors: For papillary thyroid cancer, a distant-metastasis classifier was constructed from CDR3 differences observed across clinicopathological groups. TCRdb re-called the PCR reads with MiXCR. The authors' filters were not applied to this entry. The sample includes roughly 40,000 clones, 16% seen only once; the top ten take less than 4.5%. Not a single patient had been given any form of treatment at any point before undergoing thyroid surgery. Trimming cost V 3 bases and J 0 bases; bases outside gene matches: 1. The CDR3 sequence is 14 residues long. Germline V CDR1 and CDR2: KGHSH, LQKENI.

The rearrangement uses TRBV18 and TRBJ2-7, with 8 bases aligning to TRBD2. This sequence originates from a female donor with papillary thyroid cancer or a benign thyroid nodule (not recorded which). Some clones in this sample may be carry-over from other donors' samples. Input material: blood. The CDR3 region is CASSPGTSSYEQYF. The CDR3 DNA follows: TGTGCCAGCTCACCCGGGACTAGCTCCTACGAGCAGTACTTC. Drawing the rest from reference TRBV18 and TRBJ2-7, the complete variable domain is NAGVMQNPRHLVRRRGQEARLRCSPMKGHSHVYWYRQLPEEGLKFMVYLQKENIIDESGMPKERFSAEFPKEGPSILRIQQVVRGDSAAYFCASSPGTSSYEQYFGPGTRLTVT.